This TCR beta chain was found in a study of cytomegalovirus exposure and HLA in healthy donors. Study-wide points: Reportedly, cytomegalovirus status was diagnosed with high sensitivity and specificity. In vitro work confirmed that three CMV-associated chains recognize CMV antigens.

The data were produced by immunoSEQ multiplex PCR, yet TCRdb's version contains in-frame clones alone and is incomplete. The data contain roughly 150,000 clones, less than 90% of them singletons. The donors were part of the roughly 130-subject validation cohort, which stood apart from the roughly 700-subject first cohort. Trimming removed 5 bases from V and 8 bases from J; junction bases left unmatched: 10. This CDR3 is 15 amino acids long. Germline-derived CDR1 and CDR2 are MNHEY and SVGAGI. As to this clone: Antigen: not known.

Sequencing was carried out using PBMCs. The chain recombines TRBV6-5 with TRBJ1-4; TRBD1 agrees at 8 bases. The source is a woman between 18 and 30 years old in good health and CMV-seropositive. CDR3 sequence (DNA): TGTGCCAGCAGTCGCCGGACAGGGAAAGCGGAAAAACTGTTTTTT. Its protein product is CASSRRTGKAEKLFF.